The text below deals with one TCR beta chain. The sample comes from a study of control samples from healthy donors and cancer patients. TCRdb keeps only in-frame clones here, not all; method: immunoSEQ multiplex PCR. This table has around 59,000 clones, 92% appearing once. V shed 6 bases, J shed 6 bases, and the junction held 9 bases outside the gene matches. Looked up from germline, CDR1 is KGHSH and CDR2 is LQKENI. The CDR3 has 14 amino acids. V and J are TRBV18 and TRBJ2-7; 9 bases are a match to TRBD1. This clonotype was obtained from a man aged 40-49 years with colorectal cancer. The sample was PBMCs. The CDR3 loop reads CASSLGTGNREQYF. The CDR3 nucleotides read TGTGCCAGCTCCCTCGGGACAGGGAATCGCGAGCAGTACTTC. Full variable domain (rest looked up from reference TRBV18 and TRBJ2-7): NAGVMQNPRHLVRRRGQEARLRCSPMKGHSHVYWYRQLPEEGLKFMVYLQKENIIDESGMPKERFSAEFPKEGPSILRIQQVVRGDSAAYFCASSLGTGNREQYFGPGTRLTVT.